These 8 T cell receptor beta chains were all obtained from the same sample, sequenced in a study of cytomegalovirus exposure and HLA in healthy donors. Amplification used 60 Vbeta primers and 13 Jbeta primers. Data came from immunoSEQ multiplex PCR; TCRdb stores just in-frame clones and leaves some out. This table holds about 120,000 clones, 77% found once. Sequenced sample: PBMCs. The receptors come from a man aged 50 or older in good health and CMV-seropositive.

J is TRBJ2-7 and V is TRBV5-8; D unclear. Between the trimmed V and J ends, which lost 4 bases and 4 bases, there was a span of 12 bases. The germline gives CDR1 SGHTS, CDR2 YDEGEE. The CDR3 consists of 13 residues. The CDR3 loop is CASSPSFRYEQYF. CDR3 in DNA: TGTGCCAGCAGCCCCTCGTTCAGGTACGAGCAGTACTTC.

CDR3 coding DNA: TGTGCCAGCAGGGCCGGGGGACGTCCGCGCAATCAGCCCCAGCATTTT. Protein sequence: CASRAGGRPRNQPQHF. The chain is built from TRBV27 and TRBJ1-5; a weak D match, TRBD1 (5 bases). V lost 6 bases, J lost 2 bases, and 17 bases lay in between. Germline CDR1 MNHEY, CDR2 SMNVEV (reference sequence). This CDR3 contains 16 residues.

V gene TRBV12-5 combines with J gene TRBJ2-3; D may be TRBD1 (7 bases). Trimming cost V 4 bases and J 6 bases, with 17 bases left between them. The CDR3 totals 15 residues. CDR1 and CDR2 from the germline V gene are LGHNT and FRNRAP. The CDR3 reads CASGSLSGGRDTQYF. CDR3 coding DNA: TGTGCTAGTGGTTCCCTTTCAGGGGGGCGTGATACGCAGTATTTT.

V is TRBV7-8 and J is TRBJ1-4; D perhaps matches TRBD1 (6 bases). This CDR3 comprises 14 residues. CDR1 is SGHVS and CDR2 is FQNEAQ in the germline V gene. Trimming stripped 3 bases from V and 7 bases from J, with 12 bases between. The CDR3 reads CASSLQGRVEKLFF. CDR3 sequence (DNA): TGTGCCAGCAGCTTGCAGGGGCGGGTTGAAAAACTGTTTTTT.

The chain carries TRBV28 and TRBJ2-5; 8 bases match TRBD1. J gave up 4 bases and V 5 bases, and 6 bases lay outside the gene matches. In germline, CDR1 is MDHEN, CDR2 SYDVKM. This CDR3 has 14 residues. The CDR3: CASSPDRVRETQYF. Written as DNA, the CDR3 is TGTGCCAGCAGTCCGGACAGGGTGAGAGAGACCCAGTACTTC.

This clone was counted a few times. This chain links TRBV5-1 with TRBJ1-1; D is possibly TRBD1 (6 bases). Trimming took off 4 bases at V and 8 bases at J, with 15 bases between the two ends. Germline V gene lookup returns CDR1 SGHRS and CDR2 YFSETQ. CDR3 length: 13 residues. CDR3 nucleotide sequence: TGCGCCAGCAGCCTTTTGGGAGGGACAGAAGCTTTCTTT. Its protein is CASSLLGGTEAFF.

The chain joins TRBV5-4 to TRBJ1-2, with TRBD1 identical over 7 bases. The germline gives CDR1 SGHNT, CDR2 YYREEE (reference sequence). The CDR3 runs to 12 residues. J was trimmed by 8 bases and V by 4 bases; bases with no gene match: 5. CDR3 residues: CASSTDRVGYTF. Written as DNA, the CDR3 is TGTGCCAGCAGCACAGACAGGGTCGGCTACACCTTC.

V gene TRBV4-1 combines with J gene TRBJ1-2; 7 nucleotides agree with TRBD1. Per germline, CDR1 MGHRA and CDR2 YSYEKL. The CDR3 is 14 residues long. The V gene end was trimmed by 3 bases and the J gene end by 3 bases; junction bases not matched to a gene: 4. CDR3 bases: TGCGCCAGCAGCCATGCACAGGGGTACTATGGCTACACCTTC. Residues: CASSHAQGYYGYTF.